The sequence of this TCR beta chain was determined in a study of beta chain features in type 1 diabetes. From germline, CDR1 is MGHRA and CDR2 YSYEKL. The CDR3 runs 12 residues. Reverse transcription of all isolated RNA meant that expressed TCRB transcripts were sequenced. TCRdb's copy holds only in-frame clones and misses some; the assay was immunoSEQ multiplex PCR. This table has 70,000 to 90,000 clones, roughly 30% appearing once. The sample was stem cell memory CD4+ T cells from blood. The receptor was isolated from a woman aged 18-30 years in good health. J is TRBJ2-5 and V is TRBV4-1, with D possibly matching TRBD1 (5 bases). Judging by the DNA end, TRBJ2-7 fits better; the J call may be wrong. The CDR3 region has the DNA TGCGCCAGCAGCCAGCAGGGTGACGAGCAGTACTTC. This translates into CASSQQGDEQYF.